Listed below are T cell receptor beta chains from one sample, sequenced in a study of blood T cell repertoires in COVID-19. Repertoires were generated with immunoSEQ multiplex PCR, while TCRdb's copy carries only in-frame clones and drops some. The sample carries roughly 180,000 clones, about 82% recorded once. Sequenced material: peripheral blood. These receptors were collected from a woman younger than 45 with acute or convalescent COVID-19. Each CDR3 is given with its conserved first and last residue. Each record gives: D gene, J gene, clone size, V gene, CDR3 DNA, CDR3 protein. D genes are given only for firm matches. Rows give clone size only sometimes, using once, few, many, or a class for an expanded clone.

>TRBD2|TRBJ2-1|-|TRBV29-1
TGCAGCGTTGACCCACCCGCTAGCGGGGGTAGTGAGCAGTTCTTC
CSVDPPASGGSEQFF
>TRBD1|TRBJ1-4|-|TRBV19
TGTGCCAGTAGTAGACAGGGTCTTGAAAAACTGTTTTTT
CASSRQGLEKLFF
>TRBD2|TRBJ2-3|-|TRBV11-3
TGTGCCAGCAGCACCCGGGACTACGGCACAGATACGCAGTATTTT
CASSTRDYGTDTQYF
>TRBD2|TRBJ2-5|-|TRBV4-1
TGCGCCAGCAGCCAAGAGGCTAGCGGGGGGCGGGAGACCCAGTACTTC
CASSQEASGGRETQYF
>-|TRBJ2-3|-|TRBV19
TGTGCCAGTAGTATAGGCGGGGGCCCTTCGGATACGCAGTATTTT
CASSIGGGPSDTQYF
>TRBD1|TRBJ2-7|-|TRBV5-5
TGTGCCAGCAGCTTGTTGACAGGGGGCTACGAGCAGTACTTC
CASSLLTGGYEQYF
>-|TRBJ1-2|-|TRBV7-2
TGTGCCAGCAGCTTAGCGGAGGGAGGGCGCGGCTACACCTTC
CASSLAEGGRGYTF
>-|TRBJ2-1|-|TRBV3-1/TRBV3-2
TGTGCCAGCAGCCAAGTGAGTAGCTCCTACAATGAGCAGTTCTTC
CASSQVSSSYNEQFF
>-|TRBJ1-1|-|TRBV7-9
TGTGCCAGCAGACCAAGCGACAGCCAGAACACTGAAGCTTTCTTT
CASRPSDSQNTEAFF
>TRBD2|TRBJ2-1|-|TRBV7-9
TGTGCCAGCAGCCGGGGGGGCCCGAATGAGCAGTTCTTC
CASSRGGPNEQFF
>TRBD1|TRBJ2-7|-|TRBV6-1
TGTGCCAGCAGTGAATGGATCAGGGGGCCGTACGAGCAGTACTTC
CASSEWIRGPYEQYF
>-|TRBJ1-2|-|TRBV7-2
TGTGCCAGCACTGAAATAGGGGTAGTTAATGGCTACACCTTC
CASTEIGVVNGYTF
>-|TRBJ2-2|-|TRBV2
TGTGCCAGCAGAGGGGCCCGCACCGGGGAGCTGTTTTTT
CASRGARTGELFF
>TRBD2|TRBJ2-7|few|TRBV11-2
TGTGCCAGCAGCTTTGGCGGGAGGACCTACGAGCAGTACTTC
CASSFGGRTYEQYF
>-|TRBJ1-6|-|TRBV7-9
TGTGCCACCTCTGCAGGGCTGCCAAATTCACCCCTCCACTTT
CATSAGLPNSPLHF
>-|TRBJ2-3|-|TRBV7-9
TGTGCCAGCAGCTATAGCGACAGGAGCCCAGATACGCAGTATTTT
CASSYSDRSPDTQYF
>TRBD1|TRBJ2-6|once|TRBV5-1
TGCGCCAGCAGCCCGGACAGGGAGCCTGGGGCCAACGTCCTGACTTTC
CASSPDREPGANVLTF
>-|TRBJ2-3|-|TRBV19
TGTGCCAGTACCCCGACTATTACAGATACGCAGTATTTT
CASTPTITDTQYF
>-|TRBJ1-4|-|TRBV6-1
TGTGCCAGCAGTGATCGGGGGGTCGAAAAACTGTTTTTT
CASSDRGVEKLFF
>TRBD1|TRBJ2-7|-|TRBV27
TGTGCCAGCAGTTTAAAGGCTCCGGGACAGGGGGCTCACGAGCAGTACTTC
CASSLKAPGQGAHEQYF
>-|TRBJ1-1|-|TRBV5-1
TGCGCCAGCAGCAACCCTACAGGGAACACTGAAGCTTTCTTT
CASSNPTGNTEAFF
>-|TRBJ2-2|-|TRBV20-1
TGCAGTGCCAGTTTTCTAGGCCTCAACACCGGGGAGCTGTTTTTT
CSASFLGLNTGELFF
>TRBD1|TRBJ1-1|-|TRBV5-1
TGCGCCAGCAGCCGGTCCGGGACAGTGATGAACACTGAAGCTTTCTTT
CASSRSGTVMNTEAFF
>-|TRBJ1-2|-|TRBV6-5
TGTGCCAGCGGACAGTACTATGGCTACACCTTC
CASGQYYGYTF
>TRBD1|TRBJ1-1|few|TRBV27
TGTGCCAGCAGCCCAGGGGGTGTGAACACTGAAGCTTTCTTT
CASSPGGVNTEAFF
>TRBD1|TRBJ1-2|-|TRBV29-1
TGCAGCGTTGAAGATAAGGACAGGGCCTATGGCTACACCTTC
CSVEDKDRAYGYTF
>TRBD2|TRBJ2-5|-|TRBV30
TGTGCCTGGAGTGTACGGGGTACTAGCGCCCAGACCCAGTACTTC
CAWSVRGTSAQTQYF
>-|TRBJ2-7|once|TRBV2
TGTGCCAGCAGTGAAGGGCAGGTACTTTACGAGCAGTACTTC
CASSEGQVLYEQYF
>TRBD2|TRBJ2-7|-|TRBV30
TGTGCCTGGAGCGGGGGGGACCACGAGCAGTACTTC
CAWSGGDHEQYF
>-|TRBJ1-2|-|TRBV4-2
TGTGCCAGCAGCCAAGAAGGTCAGGGGTCGTTTGGCTACACCTTC
CASSQEGQGSFGYTF
>TRBD2|TRBJ2-3|-|TRBV27
TGTGCCAGCAGTTTCCAGCGGGGGGCCACAGATACGCAGTATTTT
CASSFQRGATDTQYF
>TRBD1|TRBJ2-4|few|TRBV3-1/TRBV3-2
TGTGCCAGCAGCAATCAGATTAATCAGGGGGAGTGGGACAAAAACATTCAGTACTTC
CASSNQINQGEWDKNIQYF
>TRBD1|TRBJ2-3|-|TRBV6-6
TGTGCCAGCAGTGGACAGGGGACGAATACGCAGTATTTT
CASSGQGTNTQYF
>TRBD1|TRBJ1-3|-|TRBV30
TGTGCCTGGAGGTACAGGGGGCCTGGAAACACCATATATTTT
CAWRYRGPGNTIYF
>-|TRBJ1-4|-|TRBV28
TGTGCCAGCAGTTTTGGCAGTTATGAAAAACTGTTTTTT
CASSFGSYEKLFF
>-|TRBJ2-3|-|TRBV2
TGTGCCAGCAGAATAGAGGCTAGCACAGATACGCAGTATTTT
CASRIEASTDTQYF
>-|TRBJ2-7|-|TRBV28
TGTGCCAGCAGTCTTGGGGCCCAAAGGAACGAGCAGTACTTC
CASSLGAQRNEQYF
>-|TRBJ1-4|-|TRBV4-2
TGTGCCAGCAGCCAAAACCCGGGACACCAAAATGAAAAACTGTTTTTT
CASSQNPGHQNEKLFF
>TRBD1|TRBJ1-4|few|TRBV14
TGTGCCAGCAGCCCCCTAACTCCAACGTGGACAGGGAGTGAAAAACTGTTTTTT
CASSPLTPTWTGSEKLFF
>-|TRBJ1-5|-|TRBV4-3
TGCGCCAGCAGCCAATCTACCGGCAGCGATAGCAATCAGCCCCAGCATTTT
CASSQSTGSDSNQPQHF
>-|TRBJ2-2|-|TRBV27
TGTGCCAGCAAGGGGGGGGCCAAGAACACCGGGGAGCTGTTTTTT
CASKGGAKNTGELFF
>-|TRBJ1-3|-|TRBV3-1/TRBV3-2
TGTGCCAGCAGCCCCTCTTTGGAGGACACCATATATTTT
CASSPSLEDTIYF
>-|TRBJ2-2|-|TRBV27
TGTGCCAGCAGTTTATCCGGGAGCGGTACCGGGGAGCTGTTTTTT
CASSLSGSGTGELFF
>-|TRBJ2-3|-|TRBV4-3
TGCGCCAGCAGCCAAGATCATTGGGCTATTGCAGCTACGCAGTATTTT
CASSQDHWAIAATQYF
>TRBD2|TRBJ2-1|-|TRBV7-2
TGTGCCAGCAGCTTCCGGACTAGCGGGGACAATGAGCAGTTCTTC
CASSFRTSGDNEQFF
>TRBD1|TRBJ1-5|many|TRBV15
TGTGCCACCAGCAGGTACAGGGGAGCTAATCAGCCCCAGCATTTT
CATSRYRGANQPQHF
>-|TRBJ1-2|few|TRBV11-2
TGTGCCAGCAGCCCGGGGGGTAGGGAGAAGTCCTATGGCTACACCTTC
CASSPGGREKSYGYTF